This T cell receptor beta chain was identified during a study of blood T cell repertoires in COVID-19. Study background: Researchers got acute and convalescent COVID-19 samples from the United States, Italy and Spain.

In germline, CDR1 is MNHEY, CDR2 SVGAGI. Losses at the gene ends were 5 bases for V and 4 bases for J; bases not matched to a gene: 4. This CDR3 is 14 amino acids long. Original data processing: Using reference gene primer amplification, nucleated cell counts were estimated. Assay: immunoSEQ multiplex PCR; the TCRdb copy retains only in-frame clones and omits some. The V and J calls and clone size come from that table; D and trimming were worked out from the DNA. This table holds tens of thousands of clones, around 83% found once. The TCR sequence derives from a woman between 55 and 75 years old with acute or convalescent COVID-19. The sequenced sample was peripheral blood. This chain uses TRBV6-5 with TRBJ1-1; 10 nucleotides agree with TRBD1. CDR3 protein: CASSRDRGGTEAFF. DNA for the CDR3: TGTGCCAGCAGTAGGGACAGGGGAGGCACTGAAGCTTTCTTT.